The 19 T cell receptor beta chains presented below share a single source sample, sequenced in a study of T cells in Graves' hyperthyroidism and ophthalmopathy (dated by TCRdb to about 2019). The library was made by multiplex PCR. The sequencer was an Illumina HiSeq 2000. The TCR beta CDR3 regions were amplified from RNA transcripts. For the first round of RT-PCR on the TCR CDR3, the HTBI primer set was used together with the Qiagen OneStep RT-PCR kit. In TCRdb, the public reads were trimmed at Q25 with fastp and aligned with MiXCR, with productive beta chains retained. Every CDR3 protein is listed once, alongside the most common genes and DNA of its rows. The sample has more than 550,000 distinct CDR3 sequences on record, 40% to 55% of them singletons. The ten biggest clones cover more than 7% of the sample. The source material was peripheral blood or thyroid tissue (not recorded which). These receptors were collected from an adult man with Graves' disease, either hyperthyroidism or ophthalmopathy (not recorded which).

The genes are TRBV11-3 and TRBJ1-5; D not resolved. The V gene lost 2 bases and the J gene lost 3 bases, with 5 bases spanning the gap. This CDR3 spans 13 amino acids. CDR1 SGHNT and CDR2 YENEEA come from the germline V gene. Here the CDR3 reads CASSLSNNQPQHF. CDR3 DNA sequence: TGTGCCAGCAGCTTATCTAACAATCAGCCCCAGCATTTT. The whole variable domain, filled in from reference TRBV11-3 and TRBJ1-5, reads EAGVVQSPRYKIIEKKQPVAFWCNPISGHNTLYWYLQNLGQGPELLIRYENEEAVDDSQLPKDRFSAERLKGVDSTLKIQPAELGDSAVYLCASSLSNNQPQHFGDGTRLSIL.

V and J are TRBV6-5 and TRBJ2-5; D is perhaps TRBD1 (6 bases). Germline CDR1 MNHEY, CDR2 SVGAGI. The CDR3 runs 14 residues. Trimming removed 0 bases at V and 2 bases at J, with 7 bases between. CDR3 nucleotide sequence: TGTGCCAGCAGTTACTCCGGGACACAAGAGACCCAGTACTTC. It yields the protein CASSYSGTQETQYF.

The chain links TRBV27 to TRBJ2-7; D not resolved. V was clipped by 4 bases and J by 5 bases, with 9 bases between them. Germline CDR1 MNHEY, CDR2 SMNVEV (reference sequence). The CDR3 contains 12 residues. CDR3: CASSYPTDEQYF. The CDR3 DNA sequence: TGTGCCAGCAGTTATCCCACTGACGAGCAGTACTTC.

V usage is TRBV6-4 and J usage is TRBJ1-6; 10 bases match TRBD1. The CDR3 extends over 13 amino acids. The V gene end was trimmed by 6 bases and the J gene end by 13 bases; junction bases not matched to a gene: 6. CDR1 is MRHNA, CDR2 SNTAGT, per germline. The CDR3 bases are TGTGCCAGCAGGGACAGGGGGGATCAGCCCCTCCACTTT. Translating it yields CASRDRGDQPLHF.

This chain connects TRBV10-3 to TRBJ1-6, with no clear D. The CDR3 spans 14 residues. Germline CDR1 ENHRY, CDR2 SYGVKD. V was shortened by 6 bases and J by 7 bases, with 13 bases between the two germline ends. The CDR3, as DNA: TGTGCCATCAGGACGCCTCAACAGAATTCACCCCTCCACTTT. The encoded protein is CAIRTPQQNSPLHF.

This clonotype was found a few times. The chain recombines TRBV19 with TRBJ1-1; no definite D call. The germline CDR1 and CDR2 sequences are LNHDA and SQIVND (reference sequence). The CDR3 is made up of 14 amino acids. The V gene lost 2 bases and the J gene lost 1 base, with 8 bases spanning the gap. The DNA of the CDR3 is TGTGCCAGTAGTATACAACGAGGGAACACTGAAGCTTTCTTT. This codes for CASSIQRGNTEAFF.

The V call is TRBV29-1, the J call TRBJ2-7; D is tentatively TRBD1 or TRBD2 (5 bases each). The CDR3 is made up of 14 amino acids. From germline, CDR1 is SQVTM and CDR2 ANQGSEA. V was pared by 0 bases and J by 4 bases, with 13 bases between. CDR3 loop: CSVEDPRAGYEQYF. CDR3 sequence (DNA): TGCAGCGTTGAAGATCCGAGGGCAGGGTACGAGCAGTACTTC.

This clonotype showed up just a few times. This chain uses TRBV2 with TRBJ2-2, with a weak D call TRBD1 (6 bases). CDR1 is SNHLY, CDR2 FYNNEI, per germline. The CDR3 spans 15 residues. V lost 2 bases and J lost 3, with 10 bases in between. CDR3 in DNA: TGTGCCAGCAGTGAAAGAGGGGGATACACCGGGGAGCTGTTTTTT. It codes for CASSERGGYTGELFF.

This clonotype has just one count. It may be a read error: a sequence one base away is much more abundant. The chain has TRBV6-1 and TRBJ2-5; D gene ambiguous. With 3 bases removed from V and 3 bases from J, the gap between germline ends came to 14 bases. The CDR3 consists of 15 residues. CDR1 and CDR2 from the germline V gene are MNHNS and SASEGT. The CDR3, as DNA: TGTGCCAGCAGTGAGGCCGCCAGGCAGAAAGAGACCCAGTACTTC. Translating gives CASSEAARQKETQYF.

This clonotype was counted many times. This chain uses TRBV7-2 with TRBJ1-1; D is undetermined. Germline V lookup: CDR1 SGHTA, CDR2 FQGNSA. This CDR3 contains 12 residues. The ends were cut back, 3 bases at V and 3 bases at J, with 5 bases in the middle. The CDR3 region is CASSFVDTEAFF. In DNA, the CDR3 is TGTGCCAGCAGCTTCGTCGACACTGAAGCTTTCTTT.

The chain recombines TRBV7-2 with TRBJ1-6; D might be TRBD1 (5 bases). The length of the CDR3 is 15 residues. Germline values: CDR1 SGHTA, CDR2 FQGNSA. Trimming removed 1 base at V and 4 bases at J, with 8 bases between. The CDR3 region has the DNA TGTGCCAGCAGCTTAGTTAGGGGTTATAATTCACCCCTCCACTTT. Its protein is CASSLVRGYNSPLHF.

The chain couples TRBV7-2 to TRBJ1-1, with TRBD1 matching over 10 bases. The CDR3 length is 14 residues. Looked up from germline, CDR1 is SGHTA and CDR2 is FQGNSA. V was clipped by 6 bases and J by 4 bases; unmatched bases: 5. Written as DNA, the CDR3 is TGTGCCAGCAGGGCGACAGGGGGCATCACTGAAGCTTTCTTT. This codes for CASRATGGITEAFF.

Comments on this clonotype: The final CDR3 position lacks the conserved phenylalanine or tryptophan, pointing to a likely read error. The chain combines TRBV6-1 with TRBJ1-1; 8 nucleotides agree with TRBD1. Germline V lookup: CDR1 MNHNS, CDR2 SASEGT. The CDR3 runs 13 residues. The V segment lost 5 bases and the J segment 5 bases; nucleotides outside the gene matches: 4. Written as DNA, the CDR3 is TGTGCCAGCAGTCGGACAGGGAGGACTGAAGCTTTCCTT. This sequence encodes CASSRTGRTEAFL.

The chain couples TRBV10-3 to TRBJ2-7; TRBD1 matches at 10 bases. The J segment lost 7 bases and the V segment lost 8 bases, leaving 5 bases of the junction unmatched. This CDR3 has 12 amino acids. Germline V gene sequence: CDR1 ENHRY, CDR2 SYGVKD. The CDR3 sequence is CAIGGTGDEQYF. The CDR3 nucleotides read TGTGCCATCGGGGGGACAGGGGATGAGCAGTACTTC.

Regarding this clonotype: A much more abundant neighbour one base away suggests this may be a read error. This chain uses TRBV11-2 with TRBJ2-7; the match to TRBD2 covers 11 bases. This CDR3 contains 14 residues. Germline V CDR1 and CDR2: SGHAT, FQNNGV. V lost 6 bases to trimming and J lost 3 bases; unmatched junction nucleotides: 4. The chain's CDR3 is CASRNSGGDYEQYF. CDR3 coding DNA: TGTGCCAGCAGAAATAGCGGGGGGGACTACGAGCAGTACTTC.

This clonotype was seen repeatedly, ten times or more. V and J are TRBV25-1 and TRBJ1-4; D gene uncertain. In germline, CDR1 is MGHDK, CDR2 SYGVNS. The V end was cut by 7 bases, the J end by 4 bases, with 13 bases between. The CDR3 extends over 14 amino acids. CDR3 coding DNA: TGTGCCAGCAATCGCGGGCAGTTTAATGAAAAACTGTTTTTT. Translating gives CASNRGQFNEKLFF.

For this clonotype: The junction departs from the called germline gene at one end, perhaps through a read error. V usage is TRBV10-3 and J usage is TRBJ2-2, with TRBD2 identical over 10 bases. The CDR3 is 15 residues long. The germline CDR1 and CDR2 sequences are ENHRY and SYGVKD. The CDR3 protein is CASSESLAGAGELFF. The CDR3, as DNA: TGTGCCAGCAGTGAAAGTCTAGCGGGGGCCGGGGAGCTGTTTTTT.

V gene TRBV7-6 combines with J gene TRBJ1-6; TRBD1 might be the D (5 bases). V was trimmed by 6 bases and J by 0 bases, leaving 12 bases between them. Germline CDR1 SGHVS, CDR2 FNYEAQ. This CDR3 is built from 16 residues. The DNA of the CDR3 is TGTGCCAGCAGTTTGTGGCAGGGCTCCTATAATTCACCCCTCCACTTT. It yields the protein CASSLWQGSYNSPLHF. Variable domain in full (rest from reference TRBV7-6 and TRBJ1-6): GAGVSQSPRYKVTKRGQDVALRCDPISGHVSLYWYRQALGQGPEFLTYFNYEAQQDKSGLPNDRFSAERPEGSISTLTIQRTEQRDSAMYRCASSLWQGSYNSPLHFGNGTRLTVT.

The table lists this clonotype with a few counts. The genes are TRBV5-6 and TRBJ2-5, with a possible D match to TRBD2 (5 bases). V was shortened by 2 bases and J by 6 bases, with 11 bases between the two germline ends. Germline-derived CDR1 and CDR2 are SGHDT and YYEEEE. The CDR3 spans 13 residues. CDR3 bases: TGTGCCAGCAGCTTTCAGAGGGAACAGACCCAGTACTTC. It yields the protein CASSFQREQTQYF.